Following are 27 T cell receptor beta chains from one sample sequenced in a study of T cells in Graves' hyperthyroidism and ophthalmopathy (dated by TCRdb to the late 2010s). Receptors were amplified or captured by multiplex PCR. TCRdb records Illumina HiSeq 2000 as the sequencer. Amplification of TCR beta CDR3 regions was carried out from RNA transcripts. The TCR CDR3 was subjected to a first round of RT-PCR using the HTBI primer set and the Qiagen OneStep RT-PCR kit. TCRdb reworked the public reads: Q25 trimming with fastp, MiXCR clone assembly, productive beta chains retained. Each entry is one CDR3 protein sequence, shown with its most common DNA and genes. Present in this sample are 800,000 or so distinct CDR3 sequences, 38% of which were seen just once. Together, the top ten hold approximately 8.7% of the sample. The sample taken for sequencing was blood. Receptors originate from a man aged 18 to 35 with Graves' hyperthyroidism.

This clonotype was recorded at least ten times. The chain is built from TRBV20-1 and TRBJ2-2, with D possibly TRBD1 on 6 matching bases. The CDR3 contains 15 residues. Trimming shortened V by 1 base and J by 0 bases, and 9 bases separated the two germline ends. The V gene's germline CDR1 is DFQATT and CDR2 SNEGSKA (reference sequence). CDR3 in DNA: TGCAGTGCTAGAGGGGACATCGCGAACACCGGGGAGCTGTTTTTT. Its protein product is CSARGDIANTGELFF.

The rearrangement joins TRBV12-3 or TRBV12-4 to TRBJ2-2; possibly TRBD2 for D (5 bases). The CDR3 totals 14 residues. Trimming shortened V by 5 bases and J by 4 bases, and 11 bases separated the two germline ends. Here the CDR3 DNA reads TGTGCCAGCAGTGTCGGACTTCCCACCGGGGAGCTGTTTTTT. Protein: CASSVGLPTGELFF.

This clonotype occurred many times. This sequence joins TRBV15 and TRBJ2-7, with a possible D match to TRBD1 (5 bases). Germline-derived CDR1 and CDR2 are LNHNV and YYDKDF (reference sequence). Trimming removed 4 bases at V and 3 bases at J, with 7 bases between. CDR3 size: 12 residues. The CDR3 sequence: CATSIGVYEQYF. CDR3 bases: TGTGCCACCAGCATAGGGGTCTACGAGCAGTACTTC.

This chain connects TRBV7-7 to TRBJ1-1, with D hard to call. In germline, CDR1 is SSHAT, CDR2 FNYEAQ (reference sequence). The CDR3 spans 15 residues. V was cut by 1 base and J by 1 base, with 10 bases left in between. The CDR3 spells CASSLGTDGNTEAFF. The CDR3 DNA follows: TGTGCCAGCAGCTTAGGAACAGACGGGAACACTGAAGCTTTCTTT.

This clonotype was observed a few times. At one boundary the junction diverges from the germline segment, which might be a read error. This chain uses TRBV7-9 with TRBJ2-7; TRBD2 might be the D (6 bases). This CDR3 is 13 amino acids long. Per germline, CDR1 SEHNR and CDR2 FQNEAQ (reference sequence). For the CDR3, the DNA is TGCGCCAGCAGCCAAGATTCCCGGGAGGAGCAGTACTTC. Its translation is CASSQDSREEQYF.

V is TRBV7-9 and J is TRBJ2-7; a weak D match, TRBD1 (5 bases). Germline V gives CDR1 SEHNR, CDR2 FQNEAQ (reference sequence). The CDR3 length is 13 residues. Trimming left V 3 bases short and J 5 bases short, with 11 bases between. DNA for the CDR3: TGTGCCAGCAGCTTCAGGGTAAACGACGAGCAGTACTTC. This encodes CASSFRVNDEQYF.

This clonotype was detected a few times. An end of the junction differs from the germline gene, which may be a read error. The V gene is TRBV4-1, the J gene TRBJ1-2, with a possible D match to TRBD1 (5 bases). Germline assignment: CDR1 MGHRA and CDR2 YSYEKL. The CDR3 is 15 amino acids. CDR3 nucleotides: TGTGCCAGCAGCGGGGACGGGATTGCAAACTATGGCTACACCTTC. It encodes CASSGDGIANYGYTF.

This clonotype was recorded many times. The J gene is TRBJ2-5, the V gene TRBV10-1; TRBD2 is a possible D gene (6 bases). Germline loops: CDR1 WNHNN, CDR2 SYGVQD (reference sequence). V was cut by 11 bases and J by 1 base, with 17 bases left in between. The CDR3 consists of 14 residues. The CDR3 DNA follows: TGCGCCGGGAACTTTGGGACTCCCCAAGAGACCCAGTACTTC. This translates into CAGNFGTPQETQYF.

About this clonotype: Just one base apart from a much larger clone, this may be a read error. The chain has TRBV29-1 and TRBJ2-5, with 14 bases fitting TRBD2. The CDR3 length is 14 residues. CDR1 SQVTM and CDR2 ANQGSEA come from the germline V gene. The ends lost 7 bases at V and 4 bases at J; junction bases unmatched: 5. CDR3 DNA: TGCAGCGCCCGCGGGACTAGCGGGGGAGAGACCCAGTACTTC. It is translated as CSARGTSGGETQYF.

The sample holds one count of this clonotype. The chain employs TRBV29-1 and TRBJ1-3, with D tentatively TRBD1 (6 bases). The CDR3 is made up of 10 amino acids. Per the germline V gene, CDR1 is SQVTM and CDR2 is ANQGSEA. The CDR3: CSGGRNTIYF. CDR3 nucleotide sequence: TGCAGTGGGGGGCGAAACACCATATATTTT.

This clonotype appeared a single time. The chain links TRBV7-2 to TRBJ2-7; TRBD1 agrees at 11 bases. The V gene end was trimmed by 5 bases and the J gene end by 6 bases; junction bases not matched to a gene: 12. Germline loops: CDR1 SGHTA, CDR2 FQGNSA. The CDR3 extends over 16 amino acids. The CDR3 nucleotides are TGTGCCAGCAGCGTAGGGGACAGGGGGTTTATCGGCGAGCAGTACTTC. Encoded protein: CASSVGDRGFIGEQYF. The full variable domain, its missing parts supplied by reference TRBV7-2 and TRBJ2-7, is GAGVSQSPSNKVTEKGKDVELRCDPISGHTALYWYRQSLGQGLEFLIYFQGNSAPDKSGLPSDRFSAERTGGSVSTLTIQRTQQEDSAVYLCASSVGDRGFIGEQYFGPGTRLTVT.

This chain uses TRBV9 with TRBJ2-7; D might be TRBD1 (6 bases). The CDR3 is made up of 15 amino acids. The germline V and J ends were trimmed by 0 bases and 2 bases, with 12 bases remaining between them. The germline gives CDR1 SGDLS, CDR2 YYNGEE. The CDR3: CASSVEQGPTYEQYF. The CDR3 nucleotides read TGTGCCAGCAGCGTAGAGCAGGGGCCTACCTACGAGCAGTACTTC.

The chain has TRBV7-4 and TRBJ1-4; D gene unclear. CDR1 is SGHVT, CDR2 SQSDAQ, per germline. Between the trimmed V and J ends, which lost 5 bases and 2 bases, there was a span of 18 bases. CDR3 length equals 17 residues. As DNA, the CDR3 is TGTGCCAGCAGCCCTCGTTCATGGGTTGTCACTAATGAAAAACTGTTTTTT. It translates to CASSPRSWVVTNEKLFF. Supplemented by reference TRBV7-4 and TRBJ1-4, the full variable domain reads GAGVSQSPRYKVAKRGRDVALRCDSISGHVTLYWYRQTLGQGSEVLTYSQSDAQRDKSGRPSGRFSAERPERSVSTLKIQRTEQGDSAVYLCASSPRSWVVTNEKLFFGSGTQLSVL.

The chain has TRBV11-2 and TRBJ1-2; D gene uncertain. Germline V lookup: CDR1 SGHAT, CDR2 FQNNGV. This CDR3 is 13 amino acids long. The germline V and J ends were trimmed by 2 bases and 7 bases, with 11 bases remaining between them. CDR3 amino acids: CASSLWGRAGYTF. The CDR3 bases are TGTGCCAGCAGCTTATGGGGTAGGGCTGGCTACACCTTC.

The sample holds many counts of this clonotype. This rearrangement joins TRBV15 to TRBJ1-3, with no clear D. Germline lookup yields CDR1 LNHNV and CDR2 YYDKDF (reference sequence). CDR3 size: 15 residues. With 3 bases removed from V and 0 bases from J, the gap between germline ends came to 9 bases. The chain's CDR3 is CATSRAGFSGNTIYF. CDR3 sequence (DNA): TGTGCCACCAGCAGGGCCGGGTTCTCTGGAAACACCATATATTTT.

This clonotype appeared a few times. The chain is built from TRBV13 and TRBJ2-7; D is uncertain. CDR3 length: 12 residues. Germline-derived CDR1 and CDR2 are PRHDT and FYEKMQ (reference sequence). V lost 5 bases and J 4 bases, leaving 9 bases between the germline ends. CDR3 DNA sequence: TGTGCCAGCAGCGAACATTTATACGAGCAGTACTTC. This codes for CASSEHLYEQYF.

This clonotype was found many times. This chain joins TRBV24-1 and TRBJ2-5; tentative D call: TRBD1 (6 bases). Per the germline V gene, CDR1 is KGHDR and CDR2 is SFDVKD. This CDR3 contains 15 residues. The ends were cut back, 6 bases at V and 5 bases at J, with 18 bases in the middle. The CDR3 spells CATSTSADRPETQYF. The DNA of the CDR3 is TGTGCCACCAGTACCTCTGCCGACAGGCCGGAGACCCAGTACTTC.

Ten or more counts support this clonotype. The chain employs TRBV20-1 and TRBJ1-5; TRBD1 is a possible D gene (5 bases). The CDR3 is 14 residues long. Trimming removed 3 bases at V and 2 bases at J, with 11 bases between. Germline V gene data show CDR1 as DFQATT and CDR2 as SNEGSKA (reference sequence). CDR3: CSARGTFGNQPQHF. Written as DNA, the CDR3 is TGCAGTGCTAGGGGGACGTTCGGCAATCAGCCCCAGCATTTT.

As concerns this clonotype: The junction differs from germline at one of its ends, possibly a read error. The V call is TRBV7-7, the J call TRBJ2-2, with D possibly being TRBD1 or TRBD2 (5 bases each). The germline V gene has CDR1 SSHAT and CDR2 FNYEAQ (reference sequence). The CDR3 runs to 13 residues. The CDR3 coding sequence is TGTGCTAGCAGCTTATTGGGGGACGGGGAGCTGTTTTTT. It yields the protein CASSLLGDGELFF.

The V call is TRBV2, the J call TRBJ2-2; 7 bases agree with TRBD1. CDR3 length: 14 residues. Germline CDR1 and CDR2: SNHLY and FYNNEI. V was pared by 6 bases and J by 6 bases, with 7 bases of the junction left unmatched. CDR3: CASRPTGSAGELFF. Written as DNA, the CDR3 is TGTGCCAGCAGGCCGACAGGGAGCGCCGGGGAGCTGTTTTTT.

The chain links TRBV25-1 to TRBJ1-1; 10 bases are shared with TRBD1. The germline CDR1 and CDR2 sequences are MGHDK and SYGVNS. The CDR3 is 15 residues long. Trimming took 4 bases from V and 3 from J; bases not matched to a gene: 5. The CDR3 sequence is CASSGRGTGDTEAFF. Written as DNA, the CDR3 is TGTGCCAGCAGTGGCCGCGGGACAGGGGACACTGAAGCTTTCTTT.

The chain combines TRBV25-1 with TRBJ1-2; TRBD1 matches at 9 bases. V lost 4 bases to trimming and J lost 7 bases; unmatched junction nucleotides: 16. The CDR3 runs 17 residues. Looked up from germline, CDR1 is MGHDK and CDR2 is SYGVNS. CDR3 sequence: CASSARDRDRVLSGYTF. CDR3 nucleotides: TGTGCCAGCAGTGCTAGGGACCGGGACAGGGTCTTGAGTGGCTACACCTTC.

In its sample, this clonotype was seen many times. The chain has TRBV5-1 and TRBJ1-5; TRBD1 might be the D (6 bases). CDR1 SGHRS and CDR2 YFSETQ come from the germline V gene. The CDR3 covers 14 residues. V was cut by 0 bases and J by 5 bases, with 9 bases left in between. CDR3 sequence: CASSLVPGDQPQHF. The CDR3 DNA reads TGCGCCAGCAGCTTGGTTCCAGGGGATCAGCCCCAGCATTTT.

The V call is TRBV12-5, the J call TRBJ2-7; D may be TRBD2 (5 bases). This CDR3 comprises 15 residues. CDR1 is LGHNT and CDR2 is FRNRAP in the germline V gene. The CDR3 bases are TGTGCCAGCAGCTTCGCCCTGGGCAGCGGAAACGAGCAGTACTTC. Protein: CASSFALGSGNEQYF.

This chain connects TRBV7-2 to TRBJ1-2, with D unresolved. CDR1 is SGHTA and CDR2 is FQGNSA in the germline V gene. V lost 3 bases, J lost 4 bases, and 15 bases lay in between. The CDR3 sequence is 15 residues long. As DNA, the CDR3 is TGTGCCAGCAGCTTCGCCCCGGACGGACCCTATGGCTACACCTTC. As protein: CASSFAPDGPYGYTF.

This clonotype was seen only a few times. The rearrangement links TRBV20-1 to TRBJ2-7; a weak D match, TRBD1 (5 bases). Germline V gene lookup returns CDR1 DFQATT and CDR2 SNEGSKA (reference sequence). This CDR3 is built from 13 residues. V was clipped by 1 base and J by 1 base, with 8 bases between them. The CDR3 sequence is CSARVRQSYEQYF. Here the CDR3 DNA reads TGCAGTGCTAGAGTGAGACAGTCCTACGAGCAGTACTTC.

V usage is TRBV20-1 and J usage is TRBJ2-7, with TRBD2 matching 11 bases. CDR1 and CDR2 (germline): DFQATT, SNEGSKA (reference sequence). V gave up 1 base and J gave up 6 bases; unmatched junction bases: 8. This CDR3 comprises 15 residues. DNA for the CDR3: TGCAGTGCTAGAGGACTAGCGGGGCCCCACCGCGAGCAGTACTTC. Translated: CSARGLAGPHREQYF.